The source of this TCR beta chain is a study of a mutant IDH1 vaccine in newly diagnosed glioma. TCRdb's table, derived via immunoSEQ multiplex PCR, lists solely in-frame clones and lacks some. The repertoire consists of approximately 50,000 clones, with about 87% occurring once and the leading ten covering around 1.3%. About this clone itself: The target antigen is unknown.

As for time point: week 23, last vaccination. In the vaccine, a single dose held 300 ug of the mutant IDH1 20-mer peptide, along with topical imiquimod. This CDR3 region has 16 residues. V was clipped by 4 bases and J by 1 base; unmatched bases: 6. CDR1 is SGHKS and CDR2 is YYEKEE in the germline V gene (reference sequence). The clonotype originates from a man in his forties with glioma. Sequencing used PBMCs, obtained from a glioma patient whose treatment included an IDH1 peptide vaccine. V usage is TRBV5-5 and J usage is TRBJ2-2; 8 nucleotides agree with TRBD2. This CDR3 reads CASSISGGRNTGELFF. In nucleotides, the CDR3 is TGTGCCAGCAGCATTTCGGGGGGGCGGAACACCGGGGAGCTGTTTTTT.